These 28 T cell receptor beta chains originate from one sample sequenced in a study of T cell repertoires in cytomegalovirus infection. From the reads, TCRdb called clonotypes with MiXCR, one entry per CDR3 protein. The sample consists of approximately 250,000 distinct CDR3 sequences, over 8% of them appearing once. The sequencing input was PBMCs. All receptors come from a human donor in good health (CMV status not recorded). Some clones in this sample may be carry-over from other donors' samples.

This clonotype was found many times. This sequence joins TRBV12-3 or TRBV12-4 and TRBJ1-6, with 8 bases matching TRBD1. V lost 4 bases and J lost 7; bases outside the gene matches: 3. The CDR3 sequence is 14 residues long. The CDR3 here is CASSYGQGNSPLHF. CDR3 DNA sequence: TGTGCCAGCAGTTATGGACAGGGCAATTCACCCCTCCACTTT.

Many counts were recorded for this clonotype. The J gene is TRBJ2-7, the V gene TRBV7-2; D is uncertain. Germline-derived CDR1 and CDR2 are SGHTA and FQGNSA. This CDR3 is built from 13 residues. V was cut by 5 bases and J by 4 bases, with 12 bases left in between. CDR3 loop: CASSPVSFYEQYF. The CDR3 DNA is TGTGCCAGCAGCCCGGTTTCGTTTTACGAGCAGTACTTC. Looking up the rest from reference TRBV7-2 and TRBJ2-7 gives the full variable domain: GAGVSQSPSNKVTEKGKDVELRCDPISGHTALYWYRQSLGQGLEFLIYFQGNSAPDKSGLPSDRFSAERTGGSVSTLTIQRTQQEDSAVYLCASSPVSFYEQYFGPGTRLTVT.

This clonotype was counted many times. This chain links TRBV7-2 with TRBJ2-3; unclear D gene. The V gene's germline CDR1 is SGHTA and CDR2 FQGNSA. This CDR3 region has 16 residues. V was clipped by 3 bases and J by 1 base, with 14 bases between them. The CDR3 region has the DNA TGTGCCAGCAGCTTGACATTAGCAGCTGGCACAGATACGCAGTATTTT. This encodes CASSLTLAAGTDTQYF.

This clonotype has at least ten counts. This chain uses TRBV7-2 with TRBJ1-2, with TRBD1 identical over 7 bases. The ends lost 8 bases at V and 5 bases at J; junction bases unmatched: 2. The CDR3 extends over 11 amino acids. Germline V lookup: CDR1 SGHTA, CDR2 FQGNSA. The CDR3 loop is CASGTDYGYTF. DNA of the CDR3: TGTGCCAGCGGGACAGATTATGGCTACACCTTC.

This clonotype was counted ten times or more. This chain uses TRBV7-2 with TRBJ2-3; D call uncertain. Trimming pared 3 bases from V and 2 bases from J, leaving 15 bases between. CDR3 length equals 16 residues. Germline loops: CDR1 SGHTA, CDR2 FQGNSA. The CDR3 DNA sequence: TGTGCCAGCAGCTTCTCCCTAGAGGACCTCACAGATACGCAGTATTTT. Its translation is CASSFSLEDLTDTQYF.

This clonotype was detected many times. The chain couples TRBV28 to TRBJ2-1; 11 nucleotides agree with TRBD2. Germline-derived CDR1 and CDR2 are MDHEN and SYDVKM. This CDR3 has 15 amino acids. The ends lost 9 bases at V and 6 bases at J; junction bases unmatched: 10. The CDR3 loop reads CASRQGSGGVNEQFF. DNA of the CDR3: TGTGCCAGTAGACAGGGTAGCGGGGGGGTCAATGAGCAGTTCTTC.

The chain uses TRBV28 and TRBJ1-1; weak D call: TRBD1 (6 bases). Trimming took 5 bases from V and 7 from J, leaving 17 bases between them. Germline V CDR1 and CDR2: MDHEN, SYDVKM. This CDR3 comprises 14 residues. CDR3 sequence (DNA): TGTGCCAGCAGTCACACAACAGGGTCGGGTGAAGCTTTCTTT. This codes for CASSHTTGSGEAFF.

The chain links TRBV20-1 to TRBJ2-5; 9 positions agree with TRBD1. This CDR3 spans 15 amino acids. The germline gives CDR1 DFQATT, CDR2 SNEGSKA (reference sequence). V gave up 5 bases and J gave up 5 bases; unmatched junction bases: 12. CDR3 loop: CSAHRQGDYKETQYF. The CDR3 DNA is TGCAGTGCTCACCGACAGGGGGACTACAAGGAGACCCAGTACTTC.

A few counts support this clonotype. The V gene is TRBV5-1, the J gene TRBJ1-1, with D perhaps TRBD1 (6 bases). CDR1 and CDR2 (germline): SGHRS, YFSETQ. This CDR3 is built from 16 residues. V was cut by 3 bases and J by 1 base, with 16 bases left in between. CDR3 protein: CASSYTGTNSNTEAFF. Written as DNA, the CDR3 is TGCGCCAGCAGCTACACCGGGACAAACTCGAACACTGAAGCTTTCTTT. The full variable domain, with the rest looked up from reference TRBV5-1 and TRBJ1-1, is KAGVTQTPRYLIKTRGQQVTLSCSPISGHRSVSWYQQTPGQGLQFLFEYFSETQRNKGNFPGRFSGRQFSNSRSEMNVSTLELGDSALYLCASSYTGTNSNTEAFFGQGTRLTVV.

This clonotype was seen a single time. CDR3 region: CASSLFGLAGRFSPYNEQFF. The CDR3 DNA follows: TGTGCCAGCAGCTTATTTGGACTAGCAGGGAGGTTTAGCCCCTACAATGAGCAGTTCTTC. This rearrangement joins TRBV7-9 to TRBJ2-1, with 8 bases identical to TRBD2. CDR3 length equals 20 residues. V lost 2 bases to trimming and J lost 2 bases; unmatched junction nucleotides: 17. The germline CDR1 and CDR2 sequences are SEHNR and FQNEAQ (reference sequence).

CDR3 amino acids: CSALLGPVHNEQFF. In DNA form, the CDR3 reads TGCAGTGCCCTTTTGGGCCCCGTCCACAATGAGCAGTTCTTC. The J gene is TRBJ2-1, the V gene TRBV20-1; D ambiguous. CDR1 is DFQATT, CDR2 SNEGSKA, per germline (reference sequence). V lost 6 bases and J lost 5, with 17 bases in between. This CDR3 has 14 residues.

The chain employs TRBV6-8 and TRBJ2-1; 8 bases align to TRBD2. V shed 4 bases, J shed 5 bases, and the junction held 7 bases outside the gene matches. Germline V lookup: CDR1 MNHGY, CDR2 SAAAGT. This CDR3 is built from 15 residues. The CDR3 is CASSSAGEINNEQFF. The CDR3 DNA reads TGTGCCAGCAGTTCAGCGGGAGAGATAAACAATGAGCAGTTCTTC.

This clonotype was observed at least ten times. The chain recombines TRBV7-2 with TRBJ2-3, with 13 bases identical to TRBD2. V shed 4 bases and J 4 bases; nucleotides not matched to a gene: 11. This CDR3 region has 18 residues. Per the germline V gene, CDR1 is SGHTA and CDR2 is FQGNSA. DNA for the CDR3: TGTGCCAGCAGCTCTACTAGCGGGAGGGCCGGGGGATCAGATACGCAGTATTTT. This gives the protein CASSSTSGRAGGSDTQYF.

This clonotype was observed at least ten times. J is TRBJ2-7 and V is TRBV7-8; TRBD2 matches 8 bases. The CDR3 length is 15 residues. The J segment lost 7 bases and the V segment lost 0 bases, leaving 8 bases of the junction unmatched. CDR1 is SGHVS and CDR2 is FQNEAQ in the germline V gene. The CDR3 nucleotides are TGTGCCAGCAGCTTAGCCGGTAGCGGGACGGGAGAGCAGTACTTC. Its translation: CASSLAGSGTGEQYF.

CDR3 sequence reads: CASSQGRRGQGTPEAFF. The CDR3 bases are TGCGCCAGCAGCCAAGGAAGAAGGGGACAGGGGACGCCTGAAGCTTTCTTT. The chain joins TRBV4-3 to TRBJ1-1; TRBD1 aligns across 10 bases. Germline values: CDR1 LGHNA, CDR2 YSLEER. The V gene end was trimmed by 1 base and the J gene end by 6 bases; junction bases not matched to a gene: 11. The CDR3 totals 17 residues.

The table lists this clonotype with many counts. V gene TRBV7-2 combines with J gene TRBJ2-1; D possibly corresponds to TRBD2 (6 bases). The CDR3 extends over 16 amino acids. From germline, CDR1 is SGHTA and CDR2 FQGNSA. The V gene lost 2 bases and the J gene lost 7 bases, with 18 bases spanning the gap. This CDR3 is CASSLSSAREANEQFF. CDR3 bases: TGTGCCAGCAGCTTATCTAGCGCCCGGGAAGCTAATGAGCAGTTCTTC.

This clonotype was recorded a few times. V gene TRBV11-2 combines with J gene TRBJ1-4, with D possibly matching TRBD1 (6 bases). This CDR3 spans 16 amino acids. Germline values: CDR1 SGHAT, CDR2 FQNNGV. The V and J ends lost 2 bases and 2 bases respectively, with 12 bases between them. CDR3 sequence (DNA): TGTGCCAGCAGCTTATACCTACAGGGTACTAATGAAAAACTGTTTTTT. Its translation: CASSLYLQGTNEKLFF.

This clonotype has just a few counts. The chain links TRBV20-1 to TRBJ2-7; TRBD2 agrees at 9 bases. Germline V lookup: CDR1 DFQATT, CDR2 SNEGSKA (reference sequence). With V trimmed by 6 bases and J by 2 bases, 8 bases remained unmatched. The CDR3 has 14 amino acids. In DNA form, the CDR3 reads TGCAGTGCCGCAAAGGTAGCGGGAGCCTACGAGCAGTACTTC. Its translation is CSAAKVAGAYEQYF.

The V call is TRBV18, the J call TRBJ2-1; 14 bases match TRBD2. The CDR3 contains 16 residues. J was trimmed by 6 bases and V by 4 bases; bases with no gene match: 5. Germline-derived CDR1 and CDR2 are KGHSH and LQKENI. CDR3 in DNA: TGTGCCAGCTCACGACTAGCGGGGGGGCCGATCAATGAGCAGTTCTTC. As protein: CASSRLAGGPINEQFF.

The chain uses TRBV29-1 and TRBJ2-5; no clear D. The CDR3 spans 15 residues. V was shortened by 2 bases and J by 0 bases, with 13 bases between the two germline ends. Germline assignment: CDR1 SQVTM and CDR2 ANQGSEA. The DNA of the CDR3 is TGCAGCGTTGAACCCCTTCTACGGCACCAAGAGACCCAGTACTTC. It specifies CSVEPLLRHQETQYF.

This clonotype has a handful of counts. The V gene is TRBV6-1, the J gene TRBJ2-2; TRBD1 matches 9 bases. V lost 6 bases to trimming and J lost 7 bases; unmatched junction nucleotides: 9. Germline V gene sequence: CDR1 MNHNS, CDR2 SASEGT. The CDR3 sequence is 15 residues long. CDR3 residues: CASRTWDRASGELFF. The CDR3 coding sequence is TGTGCCAGCAGGACATGGGACAGGGCGAGCGGGGAGCTGTTTTTT.

This clonotype occurred many times. The chain links TRBV11-1 to TRBJ2-1; the D is unclear. The CDR3 totals 15 residues. Germline loops: CDR1 SGHAT, CDR2 FQDESV (reference sequence). With 5 bases removed from V and 8 bases from J, the gap between germline ends came to 19 bases. DNA for the CDR3: TGTGCCAGCAGCCCAAGACGTGGGATGAGCGATGAGCAGTTCTTC. It encodes CASSPRRGMSDEQFF.

This clonotype appeared many times. The chain uses TRBV7-6 and TRBJ2-3, with 9 bases aligning to TRBD2. CDR1 is SGHVS and CDR2 is FNYEAQ in the germline V gene. The CDR3 contains 14 residues. J was trimmed by 3 bases and V by 5 bases; bases with no gene match: 3. CDR3 nucleotide sequence: TGTGCCAGCAGCCGCGGGAGGGGGACAGATACGCAGTATTTT. This translates into CASSRGRGTDTQYF.

This clonotype was detected ten times or more. V is TRBV14 and J is TRBJ2-1; D gene ambiguous. Germline CDR1 and CDR2: SGHDN and FVKESK. The V gene lost 1 base and the J gene lost 10 bases, with 8 bases spanning the gap. The CDR3 has 12 amino acids. In DNA, the CDR3 is TGTGCCAGCAGCCAAGGGGCCTGGGAGCAGTTCTTC. It yields the protein CASSQGAWEQFF.

This clonotype was recorded a few times. The chain employs TRBV6-2 or TRBV6-3 and TRBJ2-7; D remains unclear. This CDR3 spans 10 amino acids. Germline CDR1 reads MNHEY; CDR2 reads SVGEGT. The V and J ends lost 6 bases and 1 base respectively, with 1 base between them. CDR3 nucleotide sequence: TGTGCCAGCAGATCCTACGAGCAGTACTTC. Encoded protein: CASRSYEQYF.

This clonotype came up many times. The chain couples TRBV19 to TRBJ2-5; TRBD2 matches 11 bases. V shed 5 bases and J 0 bases; nucleotides not matched to a gene: 5. Per germline, CDR1 LNHDA and CDR2 SQIVND (reference sequence). The CDR3 totals 16 residues. CDR3 bases: TGTGCCAGTAGTTTTCGACTAGCGGGGAACCAAGAGACCCAGTACTTC. Translated, it gives CASSFRLAGNQETQYF.

The chain uses TRBV7-6 and TRBJ2-2; no clear D gene. Trimming cost V 5 bases and J 4 bases, with 14 bases left between them. This CDR3 comprises 15 residues. CDR1 and CDR2 from the germline V gene are SGHVS and FNYEAQ. The CDR3 here is CASSPSRTGTGELFF. The CDR3 DNA is TGTGCCAGCAGCCCCTCAAGGACGGGCACCGGGGAGCTGTTTTTT.

The genes are TRBV5-8 and TRBJ2-7; TRBD2 might be the D (5 bases). Trimming removed 0 bases at V and 3 bases at J, with 7 bases between. The CDR3 loop spans 13 amino acids. Germline V gene data show CDR1 as SGHTS and CDR2 as YDEGEE. CDR3 sequence reads: CASSLEAGYEQYF. The CDR3 DNA sequence: TGTGCCAGCAGCTTGGAGGCGGGCTACGAGCAGTACTTC.